These 29 T cell receptor beta chains share one sample of origin, sequenced in a study of blood T cell repertoires in COVID-19 (dated by TCRdb to 2020 to 2022). Libraries were built with the immunoSEQ multiplex PCR assay. TCRdb's version of the immuneACCESS table is confined to in-frame rearrangements and falls short of the full clone set. An unresolved V gene accounts for under half of the shortfall where checked; the remainder is of unknown origin. Recorded for this sample are 150,000 or so clones; 75% to 90% of them occurred a single time. 13% of the sample is in the top ten clones. Sequences were obtained from peripheral blood. The receptors stem from a man aged 18 to 30 with COVID-19, enrolled during active disease.

As concerns this clone: Sequence at one end of the junction differs from germline and may be a read error. The chain joins TRBV11-2 to TRBJ1-4; the D gene is possibly TRBD1 (5 bases). This CDR3 is built from 15 residues. Germline loops: CDR1 SGHAT, CDR2 FQNNGV. The CDR3 sequence is CASSLDAGWDEKLLF. CDR3 in DNA: TGTGCCAGCAGCTTAGACGCAGGGTGGGATGAAAAACTGCTTTTT.

The gene calls are TRBV28 and TRBJ1-5; 7 bases fit TRBD1. V lost 5 bases to trimming and J lost 2 bases; unmatched junction nucleotides: 6. Germline V gene lookup returns CDR1 MDHEN and CDR2 SYDVKM. The CDR3 spans 15 residues. The CDR3 DNA follows: TGTGCCAGCAGTAGGGACAGCCTGGGCAATCAGCCCCAGCATTTT. Translating gives CASSRDSLGNQPQHF.

The rearrangement uses TRBV27 and TRBJ2-1; 10 bases match TRBD2. This CDR3 comprises 15 residues. V was pared by 9 bases and J by 9 bases, with 14 bases of the junction left unmatched. CDR1 MNHEY and CDR2 SMNVEV come from the germline V gene (reference sequence). CDR3 amino acids: CASWRRLAGVREQFF. The CDR3 nucleotides read TGTGCCAGTTGGCGTCGTCTAGCGGGAGTGCGTGAGCAGTTCTTC.

The rearrangement joins TRBV28 to TRBJ2-6, with 7 positions matching TRBD1. With 5 bases clipped from V and 3 bases from J, the junction kept 4 bases outside the gene matches. The CDR3 is made up of 15 amino acids. Germline CDR1 MDHEN, CDR2 SYDVKM. CDR3 amino acids: CASSRTGRGANVLTF. CDR3 DNA sequence: TGTGCCAGCAGTCGGACAGGACGTGGGGCCAACGTCCTGACTTTC.

The rearrangement uses TRBV2 and TRBJ2-5, with TRBD2 matching 9 bases. Per germline, CDR1 SNHLY and CDR2 FYNNEI. V gave up 1 base and J gave up 9 bases; unmatched junction bases: 9. The CDR3 runs 15 residues. DNA of the CDR3: TGTGCCAGCAGTGAAGGTCTAGCGGGATGGGTTGCCCAGTACTTC. Translated: CASSEGLAGWVAQYF.

The chain couples TRBV9 to TRBJ2-1; 8 bases fit TRBD2. Germline V gene sequence: CDR1 SGDLS, CDR2 YYNGEE. The CDR3 consists of 16 residues. Unmatched junction bases numbered 9, after V lost 4 bases and J lost 3 bases. CDR3 in DNA: TGTGCCAGCAGCCCGTACACTAGCGGCAGCTACAATGAGCAGTTCTTC. Protein sequence: CASSPYTSGSYNEQFF.

The J gene is TRBJ2-2, the V gene TRBV9, with no clear D. Trimming removed 4 bases from V and 1 base from J, with 11 bases in between. Per germline, CDR1 SGDLS and CDR2 YYNGEE. This CDR3 is 15 amino acids long. For the CDR3, the DNA is TGTGCCAGCAGCCTGGCCCCATTGAACACCGGGGAGCTGTTTTTT. Its protein is CASSLAPLNTGELFF. Drawing the rest from reference TRBV9 and TRBJ2-2, the complete variable domain is DSGVTQTPKHLITATGQRVTLRCSPRSGDLSVYWYQQSLDQGLQFLIQYYNGEERAKGNILERFSAQQFPDLHSELNLSSLELGDSALYFCASSLAPLNTGELFFGEGSRLTVL.

The V call is TRBV5-1, the J call TRBJ2-7; 9 positions agree with TRBD1. CDR3 length: 17 amino acids. V lost 4 bases to trimming and J lost 2 bases; unmatched junction nucleotides: 13. Germline loops: CDR1 SGHRS, CDR2 YFSETQ. In nucleotides, the CDR3 is TGCGCCAGCAGCGTCCGGGACAGGGTCAACTCTCCCTACGAGCAGTACTTC. It codes for CASSVRDRVNSPYEQYF.

The rearrangement joins TRBV28 to TRBJ1-6; the match to TRBD1 covers 8 bases. Germline CDR1 MDHEN, CDR2 SYDVKM. The CDR3 extends over 18 amino acids. The J segment lost 5 bases and the V segment lost 5 bases, leaving 14 bases of the junction unmatched. CDR3 region: CASSPTIRTGFDNSPLHF. CDR3 bases: TGTGCCAGCAGTCCCACCATACGGACAGGGTTCGATAATTCACCCCTCCACTTT.

This chain joins TRBV6-5 and TRBJ2-5; TRBD1 might be the D (6 bases). V shed 10 bases and J shed 4 bases, with 16 bases lying between them. In germline, CDR1 is MNHEY, CDR2 SVGAGI. The CDR3 sequence is 13 residues long. CDR3 residues: CATNRVMGETQYF. Here the CDR3 DNA reads TGTGCCACCAACAGGGTGATGGGAGAGACCCAGTACTTC.

Worth noting for this clone: Compared with germline, one end of the junction differs, possibly owing to a read error. The chain uses TRBV15 and TRBJ1-1; weak D call: TRBD1 (6 bases). The CDR3 loop spans 16 amino acids. CDR1 and CDR2 (germline): LNHNV, YYDKDF (reference sequence). The CDR3 DNA follows: TGTGCCACCAGCGGAGACATTACAGGGTCGGACACTGAAGCTTTCTTT. Translation: CATSGDITGSDTEAFF.

This chain joins TRBV2 and TRBJ2-1; possible D gene TRBD2, 6 bases. CDR3 size: 13 residues. The germline V and J ends were trimmed by 6 bases and 4 bases, with 10 bases remaining between them. The germline CDR1 and CDR2 sequences are SNHLY and FYNNEI. The CDR3 region is CASREGPYNEQFF. DNA of the CDR3: TGTGCCAGCAGGGAGGGGCCATACAATGAGCAGTTCTTC.

The chain joins TRBV16 to TRBJ2-3, with 8 positions matching TRBD2. Germline loops: CDR1 KGHSY, CDR2 FQNENV. The V and J ends lost 0 bases and 6 bases, in that order; junction bases with no gene match: 8. The CDR3 is made up of 16 amino acids. The CDR3: CASSQSGLADQDTQYF. In DNA, the CDR3 is TGTGCCAGCAGCCAATCAGGACTAGCAGACCAGGATACGCAGTATTTT.

The chain links TRBV14 to TRBJ2-7, with 7 bases that match TRBD1. There are 15 residues in the CDR3. Trimming cost V 1 base and J 1 base; bases outside gene matches: 4. CDR1 and CDR2 from the germline V gene are SGHDN and FVKESK. The CDR3 is CASSQAVGQSYEQYF. DNA for the CDR3: TGTGCCAGCAGCCAAGCGGTGGGACAGTCCTACGAGCAGTACTTC.

The chain is built from TRBV7-2 and TRBJ1-2; D perhaps matches TRBD1 (6 bases). The CDR3 totals 12 residues. Trimming shortened V by 4 bases and J by 12 bases, and 15 bases separated the two germline ends. From germline, CDR1 is SGHTA and CDR2 FQGNSA. The CDR3 sequence is CASSSGALRDTF. DNA for the CDR3: TGTGCCAGCAGCTCAGGGGCCCTTAGGGACACCTTC.

This chain joins TRBV5-1 and TRBJ2-1; 12 bases match TRBD2. The germline V gene has CDR1 SGHRS and CDR2 YFSETQ. V lost 3 bases to trimming and J lost 4 bases; unmatched junction nucleotides: 5. This CDR3 region has 16 residues. CDR3 sequence (DNA): TGCGCCAGCAGCTCCCCTACTAGCGGGGGGTACAATGAGCAGTTCTTC. This gives the protein CASSSPTSGGYNEQFF. Full variable domain (missing parts from reference TRBV5-1 and TRBJ2-1): KAGVTQTPRYLIKTRGQQVTLSCSPISGHRSVSWYQQTPGQGLQFLFEYFSETQRNKGNFPGRFSGRQFSNSRSEMNVSTLELGDSALYLCASSSPTSGGYNEQFFGPGTRLTVL.

The chain recombines TRBV6-7 with TRBJ2-7; the match to TRBD1 covers 10 bases. TRBV6-7 is given ORF status, its function remaining uncertain. V lost 8 bases and J lost 0; bases outside the gene matches: 7. The CDR3 extends over 15 amino acids. This chain's CDR3 is CASYSGTGDSYEQYF. CDR3 nucleotides: TGTGCCAGCTATTCCGGGACAGGGGACTCCTACGAGCAGTACTTC.

The V and J genes are TRBV4-2 and TRBJ2-5, with 13 bases matching TRBD2. Germline V gene lookup returns CDR1 LGHNA and CDR2 YNFKEQ. Trimming at V came to 4 bases and at J to 4 bases, leaving 6 bases not matched to a gene. This CDR3 is 16 amino acids long. The CDR3 nucleotides are TGTGCCAGCAGCCCCGGACTAGCGGGAGCCCCAGAGACCCAGTACTTC. Translated, it gives CASSPGLAGAPETQYF.

The rearrangement joins TRBV24-1 to TRBJ2-2, with a weak D call TRBD2 (6 bases). The ends were cut back, 7 bases at V and 1 base at J, with 9 bases in the middle. There are 14 residues in the CDR3. Germline V gene data show CDR1 as KGHDR and CDR2 as SFDVKD. In DNA, the CDR3 is TGTGCCACCAGCGGGAGTAGGAACACCGGGGAGCTGTTTTTT. Translated, it gives CATSGSRNTGELFF.

This clone was seen a handful of times. The chain links TRBV4-2 to TRBJ2-7; D might be TRBD1 (5 bases). This CDR3 comprises 15 residues. Trimming took off 0 bases at V and 0 bases at J, with 9 bases between the two ends. The germline V gene has CDR1 LGHNA and CDR2 YNFKEQ. DNA of the CDR3: TGTGCCAGCAGCCAAGAGGGGCAGAGCTCCTACGAGCAGTACTTC. Its translation is CASSQEGQSSYEQYF.

The chain links TRBV2 to TRBJ2-3; D perhaps matches TRBD2 (6 bases). Trimming pared 6 bases from V and 1 base from J, leaving 14 bases between. CDR3 length: 15 residues. Germline loops: CDR1 SNHLY, CDR2 FYNNEI. The CDR3 DNA is TGTGCCAGCAGGACCCAGGGACTTCGCACAGATACGCAGTATTTT. Its protein product is CASRTQGLRTDTQYF.

V gene TRBV15 combines with J gene TRBJ2-2, with a possible D match to TRBD1 (5 bases). This CDR3 has 15 residues. Germline CDR1 LNHNV, CDR2 YYDKDF (reference sequence). Trimming cost V 5 bases and J 2 bases, with 12 bases left between them. In nucleotides, the CDR3 is TGTGCCACCAGCGGTAGGCAGGGCAACACCGGGGAGCTGTTTTTT. The encoded protein is CATSGRQGNTGELFF. Using reference TRBV15 and TRBJ2-2 for the parts outside the CDR3, the full variable domain is DAMVIQNPRYQVTQFGKPVTLSCSQTLNHNVMYWYQQKSSQAPKLLFHYYDKDFNNEADTPDNFQSRRPNTSFCFLDIRSPGLGDTAMYLCATSGRQGNTGELFFGEGSRLTVL.

This chain joins TRBV2 and TRBJ2-3, with TRBD2 identical over 10 bases. The germline gives CDR1 SNHLY, CDR2 FYNNEI. The CDR3 has 15 amino acids. V trimming: 8 bases; J trimming: 0 bases; junction bases outside the gene matches: 5. The CDR3 region has the DNA TGTGCCAGCCCTAGACTAGCGGGCAGCACAGATACGCAGTATTTT. Amino acid sequence: CASPRLAGSTDTQYF.

The gene calls are TRBV6-5 and TRBJ1-2, with 11 nucleotides matching TRBD1. Germline-derived CDR1 and CDR2 are MNHEY and SVGAGI. The CDR3 is 13 amino acids. After removal of 9 bases from V and 5 bases from J, the junction contained 5 bases not matched to a gene. CDR3 sequence reads: CASRTGGRYGYTF. CDR3 coding DNA: TGTGCCAGTAGGACAGGGGGCCGGTATGGCTACACCTTC.

The chain links TRBV24-1 to TRBJ1-1; 9 bases are shared with TRBD1. In germline, CDR1 is KGHDR, CDR2 SFDVKD. The CDR3 contains 14 residues. The V and J ends lost 6 bases and 3 bases, in that order; junction bases with no gene match: 4. CDR3 DNA sequence: TGTGCCACCAGTCGGACAGGGGTGGACACTGAAGCTTTCTTT. Encoded protein: CATSRTGVDTEAFF.

Only one count was recorded for this clone. This sequence joins TRBV4-1 and TRBJ1-2, with TRBD1 matching over 8 bases. Germline lookup yields CDR1 MGHRA and CDR2 YSYEKL. V lost 4 bases, J lost 2 bases, and 6 bases stayed unmatched. The CDR3 totals 15 residues. This CDR3 is CASSLPDRANYGYTF. CDR3 nucleotide sequence: TGCGCCAGCAGCCTCCCGGACAGGGCGAACTATGGCTACACCTTC.

The chain combines TRBV11-1 with TRBJ2-5; D ambiguous. The CDR3 runs 12 residues. CDR1 is SGHAT and CDR2 is FQDESV in the germline V gene (reference sequence). Trimming shortened V by 5 bases and J by 2 bases, and 6 bases separated the two germline ends. The CDR3 protein is CASSLNQETQYF. Here the CDR3 DNA reads TGTGCCAGCAGCCTAAATCAAGAGACCCAGTACTTC.

This chain connects TRBV27 to TRBJ1-2, with D maybe TRBD1 (5 bases). The CDR3 totals 15 residues. Germline values: CDR1 MNHEY, CDR2 SMNVEV (reference sequence). Deletions cut 3 bases from V and 7 bases from J, with 18 bases between. The CDR3 loop is CASSLSAGQVRGYTF. The CDR3 region has the DNA TGTGCCAGCAGTTTGTCGGCAGGGCAGGTGCGTGGCTACACCTTC.

V usage is TRBV6-5 and J usage is TRBJ2-7, with TRBD2 matching 8 bases. The CDR3 loop spans 15 amino acids. Looked up from germline, CDR1 is MNHEY and CDR2 is SVGAGI. The V and J ends lost 5 bases and 0 bases, in that order; junction bases with no gene match: 6. CDR3 DNA sequence: TGTGCCAGCAGTCCCCGGGGGGGAGGCTCCTACGAGCAGTACTTC. Residues: CASSPRGGGSYEQYF.